These 9 T cell receptor beta chains were all obtained from the same sample, sequenced in a study of vaccination and CD4 T cells after COVID-19. The treatment was: approximately nine-day PBMC culture with coronavirus spike peptide pools or control peptides (ViraFEST assay). According to the study, CD4+ T cells from the unexposed donor were gathered ahead of the COVID-19 pandemic (2011-2018). These receptors' antigens are unknown. Sequenced with the Oncomine TCR Beta short-read assay was DNA taken from cultured CD4+ T cells. Cultures of CD4+ T cells served as the source for extracting genomic DNA. Each CDR3 protein is one row after TCRdb ran MiXCR on the PCR reads. There are 9,500 to 14,000 distinct CDR3 sequences in the sample; around 30% occur only once, and over 15% lies in the top ten. The sample taken for sequencing was CD4+ T cells from blood, cultured in vitro. These receptors all come from a human donor in good health.

The rearrangement links TRBV5-8 to TRBJ2-1; 10 positions match TRBD2. This CDR3 has 17 residues. Germline loops: CDR1 SGHTS, CDR2 YDEGEE. The trim removed 4 bases at V and 13 bases at J, leaving 20 bases unmatched. The CDR3 region is CASSDLGLASLRGVQFF. CDR3 DNA: TGTGCCAGCAGCGACCTGGGACTAGCGTCCCTACGGGGGGTCCAGTTCTTC.

This clonotype was seen only a few times. The V and J genes are TRBV20-1 and TRBJ2-5; maybe TRBD1 (5 bases). Between the trimmed V and J ends, which lost 3 bases and 9 bases, there was a span of 23 bases. The CDR3 contains 15 residues. CDR1 and CDR2 from the germline V gene are DFQATT and SNEGSKA (reference sequence). The CDR3 bases are TGCAGTGCTAGCGTTACGGCATTAGGTGAAGGGGCCCAGTACTTC. Its translation: CSASVTALGEGAQYF.

This clonotype was recorded once. The chain carries TRBV6-1 and TRBJ2-3, with D perhaps matching TRBD2 (5 bases). Germline CDR1 and CDR2: MNHNS and SASEGT. This CDR3 comprises 16 residues. The V and J ends lost 5 bases and 0 bases respectively, with 15 bases between them. The CDR3 is CASSKLTRTSTDTQYF. As DNA, the CDR3 is TGTGCCAGCAGTAAACTCACTAGAACTAGCACAGATACGCAGTATTTT.

The gene calls are TRBV11-2 and TRBJ2-4; 8 nucleotides line up with TRBD1. The J segment lost 0 bases and the V segment lost 4 bases, leaving 8 bases of the junction unmatched. Germline V gene sequence: CDR1 SGHAT, CDR2 FQNNGV. The CDR3 is 17 residues long. The CDR3 loop reads CASSSLRTGTAKNIQYF. DNA for the CDR3: TGTGCCAGCAGCTCTCTCCGGACAGGGACAGCCAAAAACATTCAGTACTTC.

This clonotype was observed a few times. The J gene is TRBJ1-6, the V gene TRBV27; perhaps TRBD1 as D (5 bases). Looked up from germline, CDR1 is MNHEY and CDR2 is SMNVEV (reference sequence). Deletions cut 5 bases from V and 3 bases from J, with 8 bases between. CDR3 size: 14 residues. DNA of the CDR3: TGTGCCAGCAGTGGCGACAGCTATAATTCACCCCTCCACTTT. Its translation is CASSGDSYNSPLHF.

This clonotype has a handful of counts. The V gene is TRBV7-9, the J gene TRBJ2-3; D unresolved. Germline CDR1 is SEHNR and CDR2 is FQNEAQ (reference sequence). This CDR3 spans 15 amino acids. Deletions cut 3 bases from V and 3 bases from J, with 13 bases between. The CDR3 loop reads CASSFPGHSTDTQYF. The CDR3 coding sequence is TGTGCCAGCAGCTTTCCCGGGCACTCGACAGATACGCAGTATTTT.

The CDR3 is CASSPDVETQYF. Written as DNA, the CDR3 is TGTGCCAGCAGCCCCGATGTGGAGACCCAGTACTTC. V usage is TRBV7-2 and J usage is TRBJ2-5; D unclear. Germline CDR1 reads SGHTA; CDR2 reads FQGNSA. V shed 5 bases and J shed 5 bases, with 9 bases lying between them. The CDR3 runs 12 residues.

The sample holds a few counts of this clonotype. J is TRBJ2-7 and V is TRBV5-1; possible D gene TRBD1, 6 bases. The germline V and J ends were trimmed by 4 bases and 2 bases, with 13 bases remaining between them. The CDR3 runs 14 residues. Germline CDR1 is SGHRS and CDR2 is YFSETQ. CDR3: CASSPTGNPYEQYF. The CDR3 region has the DNA TGCGCCAGCAGCCCCACAGGGAATCCCTACGAGCAGTACTTC.

This clonotype was seen more than once but under ten times. The chain uses TRBV24-1 and TRBJ2-7; no definite D call. This CDR3 has 15 amino acids. From germline, CDR1 is KGHDR and CDR2 SFDVKD. V was cut by 4 bases and J by 4 bases, with 16 bases left in between. The CDR3 spells CATSDTHSNPYEQYF. CDR3 DNA sequence: TGTGCCACCAGTGACACTCACTCCAACCCTTACGAGCAGTACTTC.